This paragraph reports one T cell receptor beta chain. Its target is not known. Other DNA sequences in this sample translate to the same CDR3. The PCR employed 60 Vbeta primers together with 13 Jbeta primers. Sequencing used immunoSEQ multiplex PCR; TCRdb keeps in-frame clones, though not all of them. The sample lists 100,000 to 150,000 clones; roughly 79% were seen once. These data come from a study of cytomegalovirus exposure and HLA in healthy donors. Regarding the study as a whole: Later analysis demonstrated an association between a missense DCLRE1C variant and TCR beta V- and J-gene trimming. Most TCR beta V segments were productive about 87% or about 30% of the time in an earlier analysis. Most TCR sequences were seen very rarely across donors, but some public TCRs occurred in many.

Germline-derived CDR1 and CDR2 are SGHNT and YYREEE (reference sequence). V shed 0 bases and J shed 2 bases, with 9 bases lying between them. CDR3 length: 14 residues. Sequenced material: PBMCs. The sequence came from a man younger than 30 in good health and CMV-seronegative. V usage is TRBV5-4 and J usage is TRBJ2-7; D is possibly TRBD1 (6 bases). CDR3 DNA sequence: TGTGCCAGCAGCTTGGAGGGGGTCCCCTACGAGCAGTACTTC. It codes for CASSLEGVPYEQYF.